The 30 T cell receptor beta chains given below trace back to one sample, sequenced in a study of blood T cell repertoires in COVID-19. Method: immunoSEQ multiplex PCR; TCRdb's copy keeps in-frame clones and lacks some. The sample carries about 81,000 clones, about four fifths recorded once. What was sequenced was peripheral blood. These receptors all come from a human donor in a cohort sampled during active COVID-19.

This rearrangement joins TRBV6-5 to TRBJ2-7; D unclear. V lost 2 bases and J lost 0, with 8 bases in between. Germline-derived CDR1 and CDR2 are MNHEY and SVGAGI. The CDR3 has 14 amino acids. The CDR3 DNA reads TGTGCCAGCAGTTACGACGACTCCTCCTACGAGCAGTACTTC. Translated: CASSYDDSSYEQYF.

This rearrangement joins TRBV11-2 to TRBJ1-1, with 7 bases lining up with TRBD1. The V gene's germline CDR1 is SGHAT and CDR2 FQNNGV. The CDR3 runs to 14 residues. V was pared by 5 bases and J by 4 bases, with 7 bases of the junction left unmatched. The CDR3 is CASSDMTGSTEAFF. The CDR3 DNA is TGTGCCAGCAGCGACATGACAGGGTCCACTGAAGCTTTCTTT.

V usage is TRBV12-3 or TRBV12-4 and J usage is TRBJ2-1; D not certain. CDR3 length: 12 residues. Trimming took off 5 bases at V and 3 bases at J, with 5 bases between the two ends. This chain's CDR3 is CASSPIYNEQFF. The CDR3, as DNA: TGTGCCAGCAGTCCCATCTACAATGAGCAGTTCTTC.

The CDR3 is CASSPGDRPRQETQYF. The CDR3 nucleotides read TGTGCCAGCAGCCCGGGGGACAGGCCTAGGCAAGAGACCCAGTACTTC. The V call is TRBV7-6, the J call TRBJ2-5, with TRBD1 matching over 8 bases. V was pared by 5 bases and J by 2 bases, with 10 bases of the junction left unmatched. Germline assignment: CDR1 SGHVS and CDR2 FNYEAQ. The CDR3 totals 16 residues.

The chain is built from TRBV6-6 and TRBJ1-5; D gene uncertain. The CDR3 totals 13 residues. The ends were cut back, 3 bases at V and 5 bases at J, with 8 bases in the middle. Looked up from germline, CDR1 is MNHNY and CDR2 is SVGAGI (reference sequence). CDR3 region: CASSYNGDQPQHF. Here the CDR3 DNA reads TGTGCCAGCAGTTATAACGGAGATCAGCCCCAGCATTTT.

This clone has a handful of counts. V usage is TRBV4-3 and J usage is TRBJ2-2; D is possibly TRBD2 (5 bases). Germline V lookup: CDR1 LGHNA, CDR2 YSLEER. This CDR3 has 15 amino acids. Trimming cost V 3 bases and J 3 bases, with 11 bases left between them. Written as DNA, the CDR3 is TGCGCCAGCAGCCAGCGCCCGGGGTACACCGGGGAGCTGTTTTTT. Amino acids: CASSQRPGYTGELFF.

J is TRBJ2-6 and V is TRBV9, with D uncertain. Per germline, CDR1 SGDLS and CDR2 YYNGEE. With 0 bases removed from V and 0 bases from J, the gap between germline ends came to 10 bases. The CDR3 runs to 17 residues. CDR3 in DNA: TGTGCCAGCAGCGTAGCGGCAGCTAGCTCTGGGGCCAACGTCCTGACTTTC. Protein: CASSVAAASSGANVLTF.

The rearrangement uses TRBV7-8 and TRBJ1-5; a weak D match, TRBD1 (5 bases). V lost 2 bases to trimming and J lost 0 bases, with 11 bases between them. Per the germline V gene, CDR1 is SGHVS and CDR2 is FQNEAQ. CDR3 size: 16 residues. For the CDR3, the DNA is TGTGCCAGCAGCTTAATGGGGCACCTTAGCAATCAGCCCCAGCATTTT. This sequence encodes CASSLMGHLSNQPQHF.

This clone was seen just once. This chain links TRBV6-5 with TRBJ1-2, with TRBD1 as a possible D gene (5 bases). The CDR3 totals 14 residues. The germline V gene has CDR1 MNHEY and CDR2 SVGAGI. V was clipped by 6 bases and J by 2 bases, with 13 bases between them. The CDR3 bases are TGTGCCAGCAGCCCGGGACTGCGGAACTATGGCTACACCTTC. This sequence encodes CASSPGLRNYGYTF.

V and J are TRBV9 and TRBJ1-3; D is unclear. CDR1 is SGDLS, CDR2 YYNGEE, per germline. The CDR3 spans 16 residues. Trimming removed 4 bases at V and 4 bases at J, with 18 bases between. The CDR3 sequence is CASSLLGASSGNTIYF. DNA of the CDR3: TGTGCCAGCAGCCTCCTTGGAGCCTCCTCCGGAAACACCATATATTTT.

The chain joins TRBV7-8 to TRBJ2-7; 7 bases are a match to TRBD2. Germline CDR1 and CDR2: SGHVS and FQNEAQ. V shed 7 bases and J 0 bases; nucleotides not matched to a gene: 21. This CDR3 is 19 amino acids long. CDR3 in DNA: TGTGCCAGCATCACTTTAAAGGAGAAGACTAGCTCCATCTCCTACGAGCAGTACTTC. The encoded protein is CASITLKEKTSSISYEQYF.

The chain recombines TRBV3-1 (or the pseudogene TRBV3-2) with TRBJ2-1; 8 positions match TRBD1. The CDR3 extends over 16 amino acids. After removal of 0 bases from V and 10 bases from J, the junction contained 11 bases not matched to a gene. The germline V gene encodes CDR1 LGHDT and CDR2 YNNKEL (reference sequence). CDR3 loop: CASSQDGTGLRVEQFF. The CDR3 bases are TGTGCCAGCAGCCAAGATGGGACAGGCCTGAGGGTCGAGCAGTTCTTC.

The chain recombines TRBV27 with TRBJ1-2, with D maybe TRBD1 (6 bases). Germline-derived CDR1 and CDR2 are MNHEY and SMNVEV (reference sequence). The CDR3 runs to 13 residues. Trimming stripped 5 bases from V and 7 bases from J, with 14 bases between. CDR3 coding DNA: TGTGCCAGCAGTCGACAGGTGCAAGGTGGCTACACCTTC. Encoded protein: CASSRQVQGGYTF.

In its sample, this clone was seen once. CDR3 protein: CASSSGRGSTNYGYTF. In DNA, the CDR3 is TGCGCCAGCAGCTCGGGACGCGGGAGTACTAACTATGGCTACACCTTC. V and J are TRBV5-1 and TRBJ1-2; D is perhaps TRBD1 (5 bases). This CDR3 comprises 16 residues. V dropped 3 bases and J dropped 0 bases, with 15 bases sitting between them. Germline V gene data show CDR1 as SGHRS and CDR2 as YFSETQ.

The chain couples TRBV6-4 to TRBJ1-2; D is uncertain. Trimming took off 4 bases at V and 2 bases at J, with 26 bases between the two ends. Per the germline V gene, CDR1 is MRHNA and CDR2 is SNTAGT. The CDR3 runs to 19 residues. CDR3 in amino acids: CASSVVVRSLEHQNYGYTF. CDR3 nucleotides: TGTGCCAGCAGTGTCGTAGTCCGGTCTTTAGAGCACCAAAACTATGGCTACACCTTC.

The chain joins TRBV5-4 to TRBJ2-5; TRBD2 matches at 12 bases. The V gene's germline CDR1 is SGHNT and CDR2 YYREEE (reference sequence). Unmatched junction bases numbered 6, after V lost 5 bases and J lost 4 bases. The CDR3 runs to 15 residues. The CDR3 region is CASSLTSGGGETQYF. DNA of the CDR3: TGTGCCAGCAGTCTGACTAGCGGGGGCGGAGAGACCCAGTACTTC.

V usage is TRBV5-4 and J usage is TRBJ1-1, with D maybe TRBD1 (6 bases). CDR3 length: 16 amino acids. Germline CDR1 and CDR2: SGHNT and YYREEE (reference sequence). V was trimmed by 4 bases and J by 3 bases, leaving 19 bases between them. The CDR3 coding sequence is TGTGCCAGCAGCCAACCGAGCACCTACAGGGACACTGAAGCTTTCTTT. Translated, it gives CASSQPSTYRDTEAFF. The entire variable domain, with the rest obtained from reference TRBV5-4 and TRBJ1-1, is as follows: ETGVTQSPTHLIKTRGQQVTLRCSSQSGHNTVSWYQQALGQGPQFIFQYYREEENGRGNFPPRFSGLQFPNYSSELNVNALELDDSALYLCASSQPSTYRDTEAFFGQGTRLTVV.

The chain carries TRBV5-1 and TRBJ1-1; a possible D gene is TRBD1 (5 bases). Germline CDR1 reads SGHRS; CDR2 reads YFSETQ. V was trimmed by 9 bases and J by 1 base, leaving 10 bases between them. This CDR3 is built from 12 residues. Here the CDR3 reads CAKTDRNTEAFF. CDR3 coding DNA: TGCGCCAAGACAGACAGGAACACTGAAGCTTTCTTT.

The chain has TRBV19 and TRBJ1-5; 10 nucleotides line up with TRBD1. V was pared by 7 bases and J by 2 bases, with 17 bases of the junction left unmatched. Germline CDR1 reads LNHDA; CDR2 reads SQIVND (reference sequence). The CDR3 covers 19 residues. The CDR3 DNA reads as TGTGCCAGTATTTTGCGCGGACAGGGGGTCCGAGGTGGCAATCAGCCCCAGCATTTT. This gives the protein CASILRGQGVRGGNQPQHF.

Here the CDR3 reads CAISESEKLGAFF. CDR3 nucleotide sequence: TGTGCCATCAGTGAGTCGGAGAAACTAGGCGCTTTCTTT. This rearrangement joins TRBV10-3 to TRBJ1-1; D is uncertain. CDR1 is ENHRY, CDR2 SYGVKD, per germline. The CDR3 sequence is 13 residues long. V lost 0 bases and J lost 11, with 13 bases in between.

A note on this clone: This CDR3 is also generated by other DNA sequences in the sample. The rearrangement uses TRBV11-2 and TRBJ2-7; D gene unclear. Germline V CDR1 and CDR2: SGHAT, FQNNGV. Trimming removed 5 bases at V and 1 base at J, with 3 bases between. The CDR3 runs to 11 residues. The CDR3 nucleotides read TGTGCCAGCAGCCCTTCCTACGAGCAGTACTTC. Encoded protein: CASSPSYEQYF.

This chain joins TRBV5-1 and TRBJ1-3; 7 bases align to TRBD1. CDR3 length: 17 residues. V lost 0 bases, J lost 4 bases, and 10 bases stayed unmatched. The V gene's germline CDR1 is SGHRS and CDR2 YFSETQ. CDR3 sequence reads: CASSLGTGTRGGNTIYF. As DNA, the CDR3 is TGCGCCAGCAGCTTGGGGACAGGTACCAGAGGAGGAAACACCATATATTTT.

This chain uses TRBV6-5 with TRBJ1-2; D perhaps matches TRBD1 (5 bases). The CDR3 is 14 amino acids. Deletions cut 10 bases from V and 8 bases from J, with 23 bases between. Germline assignment: CDR1 MNHEY and CDR2 SVGAGI. The chain's CDR3 is CATRQFSRYWGYTF. The CDR3 DNA is TGTGCCACCCGACAGTTTTCGAGATATTGGGGCTACACCTTC.

Regarding this clone: Distinct nucleotide sequences in the sample also encode this CDR3. The chain recombines TRBV5-4 with TRBJ1-1; D unclear. V lost 0 bases and J 1 base, leaving 7 bases between the germline ends. There are 14 residues in the CDR3. The germline CDR1 and CDR2 sequences are SGHNT and YYREEE (reference sequence). CDR3 sequence (DNA): TGTGCCAGCAGCTTGGCCCGCGCGAACACTGAAGCTTTCTTT. Encoded protein: CASSLARANTEAFF.

This clone has only a few counts. This chain connects TRBV2 to TRBJ2-5; possibly TRBD2 for D (7 bases). CDR3 length equals 14 residues. V was pared by 6 bases and J by 3 bases, with 14 bases between. Germline assignment: CDR1 SNHLY and CDR2 FYNNEI. CDR3 amino acids: CASRGGTPKETQYF. CDR3 in DNA: TGTGCCAGCAGGGGGGGGACACCGAAAGAGACCCAGTACTTC. Full variable domain (missing parts from reference TRBV2 and TRBJ2-5): EPEVTQTPSHQVTQMGQEVILRCVPISNHLYFYWYRQILGQKVEFLVSFYNNEISEKSEIFDDQFSVERPDGSNFTLKIRSTKLEDSAMYFCASRGGTPKETQYFGPGTRLLVL.

V gene TRBV4-2 combines with J gene TRBJ1-2; perhaps TRBD1 as D (6 bases). The CDR3 has 15 residues. V lost 3 bases to trimming and J lost 7 bases, with 18 bases between them. Per germline, CDR1 LGHNA and CDR2 YNFKEQ. DNA for the CDR3: TGTGCCAGCAGCCAGCCTGATGTGGGGGCGGTTGGCTACACCTTC. As protein: CASSQPDVGAVGYTF.

The J gene is TRBJ2-7, the V gene TRBV5-1, with TRBD2 identical over 7 bases. Germline lookup yields CDR1 SGHRS and CDR2 YFSETQ. The trim removed 5 bases at V and 4 bases at J, leaving 6 bases unmatched. This CDR3 spans 13 amino acids. The CDR3 region is CASSRTSGYEQYF. Here the CDR3 DNA reads TGCGCCAGCAGTAGGACTAGTGGGTACGAGCAGTACTTC.

The rearrangement uses TRBV3-1 (or the pseudogene TRBV3-2) and TRBJ2-6; 7 bases map to TRBD2. This CDR3 has 15 residues. Germline V gene lookup returns CDR1 LGHDT and CDR2 YNNKEL (reference sequence). The V gene end was trimmed by 3 bases and the J gene end by 2 bases; junction bases not matched to a gene: 1. CDR3 region: CASSQGGTGANVLTF. The CDR3 DNA follows: TGTGCCAGCAGCCAGGGGGGGACTGGGGCCAACGTCCTGACTTTC.

J is TRBJ2-2 and V is TRBV30, with 9 bases lining up with TRBD1. J lost 3 bases, V lost 4 bases, and 3 bases had no gene match. Germline V lookup: CDR1 GTSNPN, CDR2 SVGIG (reference sequence). This CDR3 is built from 14 residues. As DNA, the CDR3 is TGTGCCTGGACAGGGGACAGGGACACCGGGGAGCTGTTTTTT. Protein product: CAWTGDRDTGELFF.

The V call is TRBV30, the J call TRBJ1-1; D is undetermined. With 0 bases removed from V and 3 bases from J, the gap between germline ends came to 17 bases. Per the germline V gene, CDR1 is GTSNPN and CDR2 is SVGIG (reference sequence). CDR3 length: 16 residues. The CDR3 region is CAWSVPFRGGHTEAFF. The CDR3 region has the DNA TGTGCCTGGAGTGTACCCTTTCGGGGTGGGCACACTGAAGCTTTCTTT.